This record covers a single T cell receptor beta chain. This sample is part of a study of T cell responses to AZD1222 COVID-19 vaccine. Clones were sequenced by immunoSEQ multiplex PCR, and TCRdb holds only the in-frame ones, with some missing. The sample records approximately 190,000 clones, under 95% being singletons. Germline values: CDR1 LNHNV, CDR2 YYDKDF (reference sequence). This CDR3 spans 13 amino acids. Trimming took off 2 bases at V and 2 bases at J, with 7 bases between the two ends. Sample: peripheral blood, taken on day 0 of AZD1222 vaccination. This chain joins TRBV15 and TRBJ2-7; TRBD1 might be the D (6 bases). This clonotype was obtained from an adult in good health. The CDR3 nucleotides are TGTGCCACCAGCAGAACAGGGCCCTACGAGCAGTACTTC. This gives the protein CATSRTGPYEQYF.